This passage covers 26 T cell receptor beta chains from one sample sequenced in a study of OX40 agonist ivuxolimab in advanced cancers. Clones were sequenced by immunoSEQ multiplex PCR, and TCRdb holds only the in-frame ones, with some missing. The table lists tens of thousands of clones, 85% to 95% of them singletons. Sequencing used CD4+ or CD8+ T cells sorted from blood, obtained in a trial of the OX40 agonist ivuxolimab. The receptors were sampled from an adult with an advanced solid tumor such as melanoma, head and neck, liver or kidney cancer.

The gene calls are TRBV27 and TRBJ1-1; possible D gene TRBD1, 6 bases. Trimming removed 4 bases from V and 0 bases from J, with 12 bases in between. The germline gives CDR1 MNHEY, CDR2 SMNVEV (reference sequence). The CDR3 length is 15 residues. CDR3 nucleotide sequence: TGTGCCAGCAGTTGGTCAGGGGCCATGAACACTGAAGCTTTCTTT. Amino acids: CASSWSGAMNTEAFF.

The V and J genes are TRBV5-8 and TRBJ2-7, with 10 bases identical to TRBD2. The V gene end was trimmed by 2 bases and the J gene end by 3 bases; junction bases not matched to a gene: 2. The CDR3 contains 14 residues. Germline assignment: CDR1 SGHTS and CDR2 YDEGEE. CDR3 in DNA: TGTGCCAGCAGCTTTCAGCGGGAGGGCTACGAGCAGTACTTC. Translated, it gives CASSFQREGYEQYF.

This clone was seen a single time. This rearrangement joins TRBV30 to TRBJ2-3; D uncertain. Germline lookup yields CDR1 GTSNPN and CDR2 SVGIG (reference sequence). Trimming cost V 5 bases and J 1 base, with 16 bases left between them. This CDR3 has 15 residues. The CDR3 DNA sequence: TGTGCCTGGTCCCCCACAAGATCCGGCACAGATACGCAGTATTTT. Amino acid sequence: CAWSPTRSGTDTQYF.

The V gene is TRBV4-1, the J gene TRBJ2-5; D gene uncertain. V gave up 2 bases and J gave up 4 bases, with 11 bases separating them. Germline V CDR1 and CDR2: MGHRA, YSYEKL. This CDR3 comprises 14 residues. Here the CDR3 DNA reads TGCGCCAGCAGCCAAACTCGCCGGTCAGAGACCCAGTACTTC. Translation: CASSQTRRSETQYF.

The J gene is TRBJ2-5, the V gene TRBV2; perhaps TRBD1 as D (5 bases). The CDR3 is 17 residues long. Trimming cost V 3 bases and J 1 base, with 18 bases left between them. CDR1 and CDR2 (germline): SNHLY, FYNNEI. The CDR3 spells CASSDPDSDNPQETQYF. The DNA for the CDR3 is TGTGCCAGCAGTGACCCAGACAGCGACAATCCCCAAGAGACCCAGTACTTC.

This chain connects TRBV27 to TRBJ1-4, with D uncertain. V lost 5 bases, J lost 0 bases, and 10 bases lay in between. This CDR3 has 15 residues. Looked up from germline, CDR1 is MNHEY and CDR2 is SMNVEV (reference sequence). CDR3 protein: CASSLAVATNEKLFF. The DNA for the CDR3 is TGTGCCAGCAGTCTGGCAGTTGCAACTAATGAAAAACTGTTTTTT.

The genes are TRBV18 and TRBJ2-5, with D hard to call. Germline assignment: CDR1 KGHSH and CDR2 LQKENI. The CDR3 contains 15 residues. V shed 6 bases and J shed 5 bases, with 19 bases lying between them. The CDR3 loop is CASSANLGAGETQYF. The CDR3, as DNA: TGTGCCAGCTCGGCAAACCTGGGCGCCGGGGAGACCCAGTACTTC.

The chain's CDR3 is CASSPGLTYEQYF. DNA for the CDR3: TGCGCCAGCAGCCCAGGGCTGACCTACGAGCAGTACTTC. This chain links TRBV4-1 with TRBJ2-7; D perhaps matches TRBD1 (5 bases). The length of the CDR3 is 13 residues. Germline lookup yields CDR1 MGHRA and CDR2 YSYEKL. V dropped 4 bases and J dropped 2 bases, with 9 bases sitting between them.

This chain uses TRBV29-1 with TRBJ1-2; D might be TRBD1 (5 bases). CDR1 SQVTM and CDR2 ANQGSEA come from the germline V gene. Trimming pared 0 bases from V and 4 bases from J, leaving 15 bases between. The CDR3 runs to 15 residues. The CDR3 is CSVEDHGAGGYGYTF. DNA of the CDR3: TGCAGCGTTGAAGATCATGGGGCGGGGGGCTATGGCTACACCTTC. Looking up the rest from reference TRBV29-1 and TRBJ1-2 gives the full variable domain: SAVISQKPSRDICQRGTSLTIQCQVDSQVTMMFWYRQQPGQSLTLIATANQGSEATYESGFVIDKFPISRPNLTFSTLTVSNMSPEDSSIYLCSVEDHGAGGYGYTFGSGTRLTVV.

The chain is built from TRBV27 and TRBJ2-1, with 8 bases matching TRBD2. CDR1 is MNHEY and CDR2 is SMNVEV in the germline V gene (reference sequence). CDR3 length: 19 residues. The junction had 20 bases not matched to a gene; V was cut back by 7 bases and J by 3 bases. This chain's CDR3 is CASTRQGITGTRFYNEQFF. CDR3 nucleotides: TGTGCCAGCACCCGGCAGGGGATCACCGGGACTAGGTTCTACAATGAGCAGTTCTTC.

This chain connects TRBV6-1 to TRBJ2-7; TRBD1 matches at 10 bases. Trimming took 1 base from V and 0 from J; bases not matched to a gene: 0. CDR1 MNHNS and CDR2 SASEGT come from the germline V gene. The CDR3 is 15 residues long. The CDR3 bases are TGTGCCAGCAGTGAAGGACAGGGGGCCTCCTACGAGCAGTACTTC. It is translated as CASSEGQGASYEQYF.

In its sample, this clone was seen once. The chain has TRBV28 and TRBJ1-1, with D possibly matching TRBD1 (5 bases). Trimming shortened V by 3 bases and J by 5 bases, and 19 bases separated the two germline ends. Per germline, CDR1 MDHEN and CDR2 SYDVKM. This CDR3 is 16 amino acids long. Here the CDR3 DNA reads TGTGCCAGCAGTTTTTCGGGGGAACCCCCGTGGACTGAAGCTTTCTTT. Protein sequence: CASSFSGEPPWTEAFF.

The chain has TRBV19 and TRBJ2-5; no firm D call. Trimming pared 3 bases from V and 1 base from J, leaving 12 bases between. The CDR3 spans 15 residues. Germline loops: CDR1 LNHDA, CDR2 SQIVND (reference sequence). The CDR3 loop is CASSIIFQTQETQYF. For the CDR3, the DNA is TGTGCCAGTAGTATCATTTTTCAGACCCAAGAGACCCAGTACTTC.

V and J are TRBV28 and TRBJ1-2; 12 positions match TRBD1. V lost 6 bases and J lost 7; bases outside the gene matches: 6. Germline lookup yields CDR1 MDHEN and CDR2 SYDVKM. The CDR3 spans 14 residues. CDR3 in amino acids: CASSWGQGARGYTF. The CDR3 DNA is TGTGCCAGCAGCTGGGGACAGGGGGCGCGTGGCTACACCTTC.

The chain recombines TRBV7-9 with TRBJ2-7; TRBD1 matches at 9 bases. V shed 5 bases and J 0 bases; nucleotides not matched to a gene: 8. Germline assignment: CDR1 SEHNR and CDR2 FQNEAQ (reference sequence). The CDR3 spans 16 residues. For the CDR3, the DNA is TGTGCCAGCAGCGGCCGGGACAGGGTGAGCTCCTACGAGCAGTACTTC. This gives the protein CASSGRDRVSSYEQYF.

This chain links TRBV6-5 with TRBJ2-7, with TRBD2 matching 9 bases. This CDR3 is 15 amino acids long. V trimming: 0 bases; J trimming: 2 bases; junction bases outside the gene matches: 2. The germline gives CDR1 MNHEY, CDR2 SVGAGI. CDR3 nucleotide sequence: TGTGCCAGCAGTTACTCGTCTAGCGGGACCTACGAGCAGTACTTC. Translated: CASSYSSSGTYEQYF.

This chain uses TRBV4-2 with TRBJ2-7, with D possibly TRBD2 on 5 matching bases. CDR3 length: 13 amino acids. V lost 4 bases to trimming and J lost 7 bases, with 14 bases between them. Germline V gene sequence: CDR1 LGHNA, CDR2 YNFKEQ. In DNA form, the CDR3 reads TGTGCCAGCAGCCCACTCTACGGGAAGGAGCAGTACTTC. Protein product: CASSPLYGKEQYF.

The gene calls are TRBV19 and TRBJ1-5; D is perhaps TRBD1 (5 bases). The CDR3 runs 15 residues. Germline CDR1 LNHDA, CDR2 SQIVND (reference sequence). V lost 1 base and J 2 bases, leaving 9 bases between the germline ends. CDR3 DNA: TGTGCCAGTAGTATAGGGACGGGGGGCAATCAGCCCCAGCATTTT. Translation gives CASSIGTGGNQPQHF.

CDR3 region: CASSLRRAHTGELFF. The CDR3 DNA follows: TGTGCCAGCAGTTTACGGAGGGCGCACACCGGGGAGCTGTTTTTT. This sequence joins TRBV28 and TRBJ2-2; D is possibly TRBD2 (6 bases). CDR3 length equals 15 residues. V was trimmed by 2 bases and J by 3 bases, leaving 10 bases between them. Germline CDR1 is MDHEN and CDR2 is SYDVKM.

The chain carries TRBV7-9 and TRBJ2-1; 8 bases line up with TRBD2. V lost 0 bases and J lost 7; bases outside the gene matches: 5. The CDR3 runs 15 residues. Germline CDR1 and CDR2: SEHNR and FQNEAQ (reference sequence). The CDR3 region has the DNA TGTGCCAGCAGCTTAGCAACGGGAGGGCAGAATGAGCAGTTCTTC. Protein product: CASSLATGGQNEQFF.

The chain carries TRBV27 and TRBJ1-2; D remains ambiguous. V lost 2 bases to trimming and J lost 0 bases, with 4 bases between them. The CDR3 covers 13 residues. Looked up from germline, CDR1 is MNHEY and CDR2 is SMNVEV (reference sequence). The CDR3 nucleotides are TGTGCCAGCAGTTTAAGGTCTAACTATGGCTACACCTTC. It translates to CASSLRSNYGYTF.

This chain's CDR3 is CASSFHGQGSYEQYF. The CDR3 DNA reads as TGTGCCAGCAGCTTCCATGGACAGGGTTCCTACGAGCAGTACTTC. The chain combines TRBV27 with TRBJ2-7; 8 bases agree with TRBD1. Trimming removed 6 bases from V and 1 base from J; junction bases left unmatched: 8. The CDR3 has 15 residues. Per the germline V gene, CDR1 is MNHEY and CDR2 is SMNVEV (reference sequence).

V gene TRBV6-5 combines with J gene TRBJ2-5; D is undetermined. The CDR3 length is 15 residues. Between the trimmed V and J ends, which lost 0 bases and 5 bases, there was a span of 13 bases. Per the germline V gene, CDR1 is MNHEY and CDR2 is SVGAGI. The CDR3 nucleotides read TGTGCCAGCAGTTACTCCCCAACAAGTTGGGAGACCCAGTACTTC. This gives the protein CASSYSPTSWETQYF.

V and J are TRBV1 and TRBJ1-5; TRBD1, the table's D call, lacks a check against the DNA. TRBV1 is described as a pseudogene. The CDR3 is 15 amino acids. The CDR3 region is CTSSQGHFSNQPQHF. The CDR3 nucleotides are TGCACCAGCAGCCAAGGGCATTTTAGCAATCAGCCCCAGCATTTT.

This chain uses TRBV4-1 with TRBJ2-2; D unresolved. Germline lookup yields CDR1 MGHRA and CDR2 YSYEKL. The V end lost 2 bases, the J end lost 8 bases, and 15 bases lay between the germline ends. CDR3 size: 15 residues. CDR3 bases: TGCGCCAGCAGCCAATACGCCGATGGGCAGGGGGAGCTGTTTTTT. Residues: CASSQYADGQGELFF.

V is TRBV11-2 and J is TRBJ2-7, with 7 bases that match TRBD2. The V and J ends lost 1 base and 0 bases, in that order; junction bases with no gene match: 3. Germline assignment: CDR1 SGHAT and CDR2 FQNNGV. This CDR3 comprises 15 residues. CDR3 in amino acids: CASSLVASGSYEQYF. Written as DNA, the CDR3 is TGTGCCAGCAGCTTAGTGGCTAGCGGCTCCTACGAGCAGTACTTC.